These 22 T cell receptor beta chains share one sample of origin, sequenced in a study of CD8 T cells in ankylosing spondylitis. TCRdb re-analysed the 5' RACE reads in MiXCR, keeping a single row per CDR3 protein. The sample lists roughly 170,000 distinct CDR3 sequences, 9.5% to 10% seen once, with around 15% in the top ten. The sequencing sample was made of blood, either unsorted or a sorted T cell fraction (not recorded which). Every receptor here comes from a female donor with ankylosing spondylitis or in good health (not recorded which).

The chain combines TRBV19 with TRBJ2-3; possibly TRBD1 for D (5 bases). Trimming took 8 bases from V and 4 from J, leaving 10 bases between them. The CDR3 extends over 12 amino acids. Germline V gene lookup returns CDR1 LNHDA and CDR2 SQIVND (reference sequence). CDR3 nucleotides: TGTGCCAGTTGGGGCTTCCCAGATACGCAGTATTTT. Its protein product is CASWGFPDTQYF. The variable domain in full, completed from reference TRBV19 and TRBJ2-3, reads DGGITQSPKYLFRKEGQNVTLSCEQNLNHDAMYWYRQDPGQGLRLIYYSQIVNDFQKGDIAEGYSVSREKKESFPLTVTSAQKNPTAFYLCASWGFPDTQYFGPGTRLTVL.

The chain uses TRBV9 and TRBJ1-4, with D perhaps TRBD1 (5 bases). This CDR3 has 13 amino acids. Germline V CDR1 and CDR2: SGDLS, YYNGEE. V was trimmed by 5 bases and J by 6 bases, leaving 11 bases between them. The CDR3 region is CASSPMTDEKLFF. CDR3 sequence (DNA): TGTGCCAGCAGTCCTATGACAGATGAAAAACTGTTTTTT.

This clonotype was counted between two and nine times. The V call is TRBV6-1, the J call TRBJ2-7; D gene uncertain. Germline V gene lookup returns CDR1 MNHNS and CDR2 SASEGT. Trimming removed 4 bases at V and 1 base at J, with 11 bases between. The CDR3 spans 14 residues. The CDR3 is CASSVSPRSYEQYF. CDR3 sequence (DNA): TGTGCCAGCAGTGTGTCCCCGAGGTCCTACGAGCAGTACTTC.

Of note for this clonotype: Since a much larger clone is just one base distant, this may be a read error. The DNA for the CDR3 is TGTGCCAGCAGCTGGCCGGGACTAGCGATCAACAATGAGCAGTTCTTC. This encodes CASSWPGLAINNEQFF. The rearrangement links TRBV7-9 to TRBJ2-1; 10 bases fit TRBD2. The junction had 8 bases not matched to a gene; V was cut back by 4 bases and J by 5 bases. The CDR3 consists of 16 residues. Germline V CDR1 and CDR2: SEHNR, FQNEAQ (reference sequence). Combining the CDR3 with reference TRBV7-9 and TRBJ2-1 gives the whole variable domain DTGVSQNPRHKITKRGQNVTFRCDPISEHNRLYWYRQTLGQGPEFLTYFQNEAQLEKSRLLSDRFSAERPKGSFSTLEIQRTEQGDSAMYLCASSWPGLAINNEQFFGPGTRLTVL.

The chain is built from TRBV20-1 and TRBJ2-7, with 7 bases lining up with TRBD1. The length of the CDR3 is 12 residues. Germline V gives CDR1 DFQATT, CDR2 SNEGSKA (reference sequence). Trimming took 8 bases from V and 1 from J; bases not matched to a gene: 5. The CDR3 sequence: CSTDRQSYEQYF. The CDR3 nucleotides are TGCAGTACGGACAGGCAATCCTACGAGCAGTACTTC.

The rearrangement joins TRBV15 to TRBJ2-3; 7 bases agree with TRBD2. Trimming at V came to 8 bases and at J to 4 bases, leaving 15 bases not matched to a gene. This CDR3 comprises 16 residues. The germline CDR1 and CDR2 sequences are LNHNV and YYDKDF (reference sequence). CDR3 loop: CATEGGSPGWADTQYF. CDR3 nucleotides: TGTGCCACCGAGGGCGGGAGCCCGGGATGGGCAGATACGCAGTATTTT.

This clonotype showed up just a few times. V gene TRBV10-3 combines with J gene TRBJ2-1; 9 bases map to TRBD2. Germline CDR1 is ENHRY and CDR2 is SYGVKD. V was pared by 0 bases and J by 8 bases, with 8 bases of the junction left unmatched. CDR3 length: 16 residues. The CDR3 spells CAISESLAGGRHEQFF. In nucleotides, the CDR3 is TGTGCCATCAGTGAGTCGTTGGCGGGAGGGCGACATGAGCAGTTCTTC.

The chain links TRBV6-5 to TRBJ2-1; 8 nucleotides agree with TRBD2. This CDR3 has 15 amino acids. Germline V gene sequence: CDR1 MNHEY, CDR2 SVGAGI. The V and J ends lost 2 bases and 7 bases, in that order; junction bases with no gene match: 7. CDR3 region: CASSYGSGSWNEQFF. CDR3 sequence (DNA): TGTGCCAGCAGTTACGGAAGCGGGAGTTGGAATGAGCAGTTCTTC.

The chain employs TRBV11-2 and TRBJ2-1; D not resolved. The CDR3 totals 15 residues. Per the germline V gene, CDR1 is SGHAT and CDR2 is FQNNGV. The germline V and J ends were trimmed by 5 bases and 8 bases, with 19 bases remaining between them. CDR3 loop: CASSAPGALGHEQFF. Here the CDR3 DNA reads TGTGCCAGCAGCGCCCCAGGCGCGCTTGGACATGAGCAGTTCTTC.

This clonotype was counted between two and nine times. The rearrangement links TRBV5-4 to TRBJ2-1; 7 nucleotides align to TRBD2. Germline values: CDR1 SGHNT, CDR2 YYREEE (reference sequence). There are 14 residues in the CDR3. The trim removed 5 bases at V and 7 bases at J, leaving 9 bases unmatched. The CDR3 sequence: CASRTGWGGNEQFF. The CDR3 bases are TGTGCCAGCAGGACCGGCTGGGGGGGGAATGAGCAGTTCTTC.

This clonotype came up many times. This chain links TRBV5-6 with TRBJ1-2, with TRBD1 as a possible D gene (5 bases). The CDR3 contains 15 residues. V was shortened by 1 base and J by 7 bases, with 17 bases between the two germline ends. CDR1 and CDR2 from the germline V gene are SGHDT and YYEEEE. CDR3 sequence reads: CASSLQGTGGSGYTF. The CDR3 DNA follows: TGTGCCAGCAGCTTGCAAGGGACTGGGGGGAGTGGCTACACCTTC.

The V call is TRBV7-9, the J call TRBJ2-1, with D perhaps TRBD2 (5 bases). The germline V gene encodes CDR1 SEHNR and CDR2 FQNEAQ (reference sequence). This CDR3 contains 13 residues. Trimming shortened V by 6 bases and J by 6 bases, and 12 bases separated the two germline ends. The CDR3 DNA follows: TGTGCCAGCAGGGTTGGAAGCGGCAATGAGCAGTTCTTC. This codes for CASRVGSGNEQFF.

The sample holds one count of this clonotype. J is TRBJ2-1 and V is TRBV7-8; D gene uncertain. This CDR3 spans 14 amino acids. CDR1 and CDR2 from the germline V gene are SGHVS and FQNEAQ. Trimming removed 3 bases from V and 0 bases from J, with 6 bases in between. This chain's CDR3 is CASSLLGSYNEQFF. DNA for the CDR3: TGTGCCAGCAGCTTGCTAGGCTCCTACAATGAGCAGTTCTTC. Variable domain in full (rest from reference TRBV7-8 and TRBJ2-1): GAGVSQSPRYKVAKRGQDVALRCDPISGHVSLFWYQQALGQGPEFLTYFQNEAQLDKSGLPSDRFFAERPEGSVSTLKIQRTQQEDSAVYLCASSLLGSYNEQFFGPGTRLTVL.

The chain is built from TRBV27 and TRBJ2-7, with a weak D call TRBD2 (6 bases). Trimming left V 5 bases short and J 4 bases short, with 9 bases between. Germline assignment: CDR1 MNHEY and CDR2 SMNVEV (reference sequence). The CDR3 consists of 12 residues. The CDR3 spells CASSGDFYEQYF. The CDR3 DNA sequence: TGTGCCAGCAGTGGGGACTTTTACGAGCAGTACTTC.

CDR3 DNA: TGCAGTGCTAGTGAGGGAACTTACAATCAGCCCCAGCATTTT. It codes for CSASEGTYNQPQHF. This chain joins TRBV20-1 and TRBJ1-5, with D uncertain. The germline CDR1 and CDR2 sequences are DFQATT and SNEGSKA (reference sequence). The length of the CDR3 is 14 residues. V was clipped by 3 bases and J by 3 bases, with 12 bases between them.

This clonotype was recorded at least ten times. The genes are TRBV7-9 and TRBJ2-1; D is ambiguous. The CDR3 runs 12 residues. Germline lookup yields CDR1 SEHNR and CDR2 FQNEAQ (reference sequence). Trimming left V 5 bases short and J 5 bases short, with 7 bases between. The CDR3 is CASSPWNNEQFF. The CDR3 nucleotides read TGTGCCAGCAGCCCCTGGAACAATGAGCAGTTCTTC.

This clonotype was seen at least ten times. The J gene is TRBJ2-1, the V gene TRBV5-1; perhaps TRBD2 as D (6 bases). The CDR3 sequence is 16 residues long. The V end lost 4 bases, the J end lost 0 bases, and 14 bases lay between the germline ends. The germline gives CDR1 SGHRS, CDR2 YFSETQ. As DNA, the CDR3 is TGCGCCAGCAGCGGGGGTGCGGGGAGCTCCTACAATGAGCAGTTCTTC. This translates into CASSGGAGSSYNEQFF.

This clonotype appeared many times. The chain is built from TRBV5-1 and TRBJ2-7, with 7 bases identical to TRBD1. The CDR3 totals 15 residues. Germline values: CDR1 SGHRS, CDR2 YFSETQ. With V trimmed by 0 bases and J by 2 bases, 5 bases remained unmatched. This chain's CDR3 is CASSLALDRTYEQYF. CDR3 nucleotide sequence: TGCGCCAGCAGCTTGGCCCTGGACAGGACCTACGAGCAGTACTTC.

The chain recombines TRBV18 with TRBJ2-1, with 14 bases identical to TRBD2. Per germline, CDR1 KGHSH and CDR2 LQKENI. The CDR3 length is 17 residues. The V segment lost 2 bases and the J segment 5 bases; nucleotides outside the gene matches: 5. The CDR3 bases are TGTGCCAGCTCACCAAGGGGACTAGCGGGAGTCGACAATGAGCAGTTCTTC. This encodes CASSPRGLAGVDNEQFF.

The rearrangement uses TRBV11-2 and TRBJ2-7; D not certain. The V end was cut by 5 bases, the J end by 4 bases, with 15 bases between. Looked up from germline, CDR1 is SGHAT and CDR2 is FQNNGV. The CDR3 loop spans 14 amino acids. The CDR3 DNA reads as TGTGCCAGCAGCCCCGCGGACCATTGGTACGAGCAGTACTTC. As protein: CASSPADHWYEQYF.

This clonotype has just one count. This chain connects TRBV18 to TRBJ2-7, with 9 nucleotides matching TRBD1. V dropped 3 bases and J dropped 8; count of bases not matched to a gene: 5. The CDR3 has 13 amino acids. Germline-derived CDR1 and CDR2 are KGHSH and LQKENI. This chain's CDR3 is CASSPEDRGKQYF. Written as DNA, the CDR3 is TGTGCCAGCTCACCCGAGGACAGGGGCAAGCAGTACTTC.

A few counts support this clonotype. This rearrangement joins TRBV4-3 to TRBJ2-7; 9 bases are shared with TRBD2. V was clipped by 4 bases and J by 2 bases; unmatched bases: 6. This CDR3 comprises 15 residues. Germline values: CDR1 LGHNA, CDR2 YSLEER. CDR3: CASSRQAGGPYEQYF. In DNA, the CDR3 is TGCGCCAGCAGCCGGCAAGCGGGAGGACCCTACGAGCAGTACTTC.